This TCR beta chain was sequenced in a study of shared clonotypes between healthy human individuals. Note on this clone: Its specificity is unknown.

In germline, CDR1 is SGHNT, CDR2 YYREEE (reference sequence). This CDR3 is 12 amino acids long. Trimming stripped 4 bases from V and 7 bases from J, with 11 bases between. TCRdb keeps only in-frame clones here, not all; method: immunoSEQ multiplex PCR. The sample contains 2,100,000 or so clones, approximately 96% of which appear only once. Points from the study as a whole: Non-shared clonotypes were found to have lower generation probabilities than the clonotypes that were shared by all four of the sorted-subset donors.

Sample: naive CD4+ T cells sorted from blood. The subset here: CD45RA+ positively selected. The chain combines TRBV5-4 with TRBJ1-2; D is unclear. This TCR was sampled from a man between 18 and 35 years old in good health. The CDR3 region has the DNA TGTGCCAGCAGCCTCCAACCGGGTGGCTACACCTTC. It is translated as CASSLQPGGYTF.